The 23 T cell receptor beta chains in this list originate from one sample, sequenced in a study of blood T cell repertoires in COVID-19 (dated by TCRdb to 2020 to 2022). The library was built by means of the immunoSEQ multiplex PCR assay. The clones in this table, taken by TCRdb from immuneACCESS, are in-frame only. Not every clone is retained; where verified, under half of the shortfall comes from an unresolved V gene, and the cause of the rest is unknown. Within this sample are 330,000 or so clones, with roughly 86% of them counted one time only. More than 7.5% of the sample is taken by the ten largest. The sequenced material came from peripheral blood. The receptors stem from a man under 40 with COVID-19, enrolled during active disease.

The chain combines TRBV27 with TRBJ2-3, with unresolved D. V was clipped by 5 bases and J by 1 base, with 7 bases between them. The germline CDR1 and CDR2 sequences are MNHEY and SMNVEV (reference sequence). CDR3 length: 13 residues. CDR3 residues: CASSPLGTDTQYF. The CDR3 coding sequence is TGTGCCAGCAGTCCCCTCGGCACAGATACGCAGTATTTT.

The CDR3 sequence: CASSQDEMRVSSYEQYF. The CDR3 coding sequence is TGTGCCAGCAGCCAAGATGAAATGCGGGTGAGCTCCTACGAGCAGTACTTC. The chain recombines TRBV14 with TRBJ2-7; D may be TRBD2 (5 bases). This CDR3 is 17 amino acids long. Trimming stripped 0 bases from V and 0 bases from J, with 15 bases between. Germline-derived CDR1 and CDR2 are SGHDN and FVKESK. Full variable domain (remainder filled in from reference TRBV14 and TRBJ2-7): EAGVTQFPSHSVIEKGQTVTLRCDPISGHDNLYWYRRVMGKEIKFLLHFVKESKQDESGMPNNRFLAERTGGTYSTLKVQPAELEDSGVYFCASSQDEMRVSSYEQYFGPGTRLTVT.

The J gene is TRBJ2-2, the V gene TRBV4-3, with 8 nucleotides matching TRBD2. Germline V gene lookup returns CDR1 LGHNA and CDR2 YSLEER. This CDR3 has 20 residues. The trim removed 0 bases at V and 3 bases at J, leaving 15 bases unmatched. The CDR3 DNA reads as TGCGCCAGCAGCCAAGATCGCGCTACGGGGGGGCCTTCCGACACCGGGGAGCTGTTTTTT. Protein sequence: CASSQDRATGGPSDTGELFF.

The gene calls are TRBV24-1 and TRBJ2-7; D might be TRBD1 (5 bases). The CDR3 sequence is 16 residues long. Trimming took off 5 bases at V and 5 bases at J, with 21 bases between the two ends. The germline gives CDR1 KGHDR, CDR2 SFDVKD. As DNA, the CDR3 is TGTGCCACCAGTGTAGAGCATGCTTGTAGGGGCGACGAGCAGTACTTC. This gives the protein CATSVEHACRGDEQYF.

The J gene is TRBJ2-1, the V gene TRBV6-5; the D gene is possibly TRBD2 (5 bases). Germline assignment: CDR1 MNHEY and CDR2 SVGAGI. V gave up 0 bases and J gave up 6 bases, with 15 bases separating them. This CDR3 has 16 amino acids. Written as DNA, the CDR3 is TGTGCCAGCAGTTACTCGAACGGGGTCGCGGGCAATGAGCAGTTCTTC. This codes for CASSYSNGVAGNEQFF.

A single count supports this clone. This chain connects TRBV6-5 to TRBJ1-6, with 7 bases fitting TRBD1. This CDR3 contains 14 residues. V lost 6 bases, J lost 6 bases, and 5 bases stayed unmatched. Looked up from germline, CDR1 is MNHEY and CDR2 is SVGAGI. The CDR3 spells CASRRGQGNSPLHF. CDR3 DNA sequence: TGTGCCAGCAGGAGGGGGCAGGGTAATTCACCCCTCCACTTT.

J is TRBJ1-2 and V is TRBV25-1; TRBD1 agrees at 8 bases. The germline V gene encodes CDR1 MGHDK and CDR2 SYGVNS. With 8 bases clipped from V and 8 bases from J, the junction kept 1 base outside the gene matches. The CDR3 runs to 10 residues. In DNA form, the CDR3 reads TGTGCCAGCGGGGACAGGGGCTACACCTTC. The encoded protein is CASGDRGYTF.

This clone was seen a single time. The chain links TRBV5-1 to TRBJ2-1; weak D call: TRBD2 (5 bases). Germline V lookup: CDR1 SGHRS, CDR2 YFSETQ. This CDR3 contains 14 residues. The V end was cut by 1 base, the J end by 6 bases, with 11 bases between. This chain's CDR3 is CASSLHGEGNEQFF. In nucleotides, the CDR3 is TGCGCCAGCAGCTTGCATGGAGAGGGCAATGAGCAGTTCTTC.

The chain employs TRBV6-5 and TRBJ2-1, with D hard to call. Trimming cost V 2 bases and J 3 bases, with 11 bases left between them. CDR3 length: 15 residues. Germline CDR1 is MNHEY and CDR2 is SVGAGI. CDR3 loop: CASSYGPPVYNEQFF. DNA for the CDR3: TGTGCCAGCAGTTACGGGCCCCCCGTCTACAATGAGCAGTTCTTC.

This rearrangement joins TRBV11-2 to TRBJ2-7; TRBD2 matches 13 bases. The CDR3 has 15 residues. The trim removed 2 bases at V and 4 bases at J, leaving 2 bases unmatched. Germline V gene lookup returns CDR1 SGHAT and CDR2 FQNNGV. CDR3 region: CASSLTSGRGYEQYF. The CDR3 coding sequence is TGTGCCAGCAGCTTAACTAGCGGGAGGGGGTACGAGCAGTACTTC.

This clone was found once. V and J are TRBV4-3 and TRBJ2-1; 7 bases are shared with TRBD2. The germline gives CDR1 LGHNA, CDR2 YSLEER. This CDR3 region has 16 residues. Losses at the gene ends were 0 bases for V and 0 bases for J; bases not matched to a gene: 2. The CDR3 loop is CASSQESGGSYNEQFF. The CDR3 nucleotides are TGCGCCAGCAGCCAAGAGTCGGGGGGCTCCTACAATGAGCAGTTCTTC.

The chain recombines TRBV11-2 with TRBJ2-2; 7 bases fit TRBD2. The V segment lost 3 bases and the J segment 3 bases; nucleotides outside the gene matches: 4. Per germline, CDR1 SGHAT and CDR2 FQNNGV. The CDR3 has 15 residues. The DNA of the CDR3 is TGTGCCAGCAGCTTGGATAGCGGGCACACCGGGGAGCTGTTTTTT. Translation: CASSLDSGHTGELFF.

The V gene is TRBV18, the J gene TRBJ2-5, with D tentatively TRBD1 (6 bases). This CDR3 contains 14 residues. Trimming removed 0 bases at V and 7 bases at J, with 12 bases between. Germline CDR1 and CDR2: KGHSH and LQKENI. The CDR3 spells CASSPPGQFRTQYF. CDR3 nucleotide sequence: TGTGCCAGCTCACCACCTGGACAGTTTCGGACCCAGTACTTC.

This sequence joins TRBV4-1 and TRBJ2-1, with D possibly matching TRBD2 (6 bases). Per the germline V gene, CDR1 is MGHRA and CDR2 is YSYEKL. Trimming removed 4 bases from V and 6 bases from J, with 13 bases in between. This CDR3 has 14 amino acids. DNA of the CDR3: TGCGCCAGCAGCCGACTAGGTATTTTCAATGAGCAGTTCTTC. Its translation: CASSRLGIFNEQFF.

The rearrangement links TRBV10-2 to TRBJ2-3, with D possibly being TRBD1 (6 bases). This CDR3 contains 17 residues. The V and J ends lost 6 bases and 4 bases respectively, with 23 bases between them. From germline, CDR1 is WSHSY and CDR2 SAAADI. The CDR3 DNA follows: TGCGCCAGCAGCCATGGAAAGCAGGGGTTGAGGGCAGATACGCAGTATTTT. This encodes CASSHGKQGLRADTQYF.

The chain carries TRBV4-1 and TRBJ1-4, with D possibly being TRBD1 (5 bases). V was clipped by 1 base and J by 0 bases, with 6 bases between them. This CDR3 spans 15 amino acids. Germline V gene data show CDR1 as MGHRA and CDR2 as YSYEKL. This CDR3 reads CASSQVTATNEKLFF. The CDR3 nucleotides read TGCGCCAGCAGCCAAGTGACAGCAACTAATGAAAAACTGTTTTTT.

This clone was observed a handful of times. The chain couples TRBV7-8 to TRBJ1-5; no definite D call. CDR1 SGHVS and CDR2 FQNEAQ come from the germline V gene. V was shortened by 0 bases and J by 0 bases, with 9 bases between the two germline ends. This CDR3 has 16 amino acids. In nucleotides, the CDR3 is TGTGCCAGCAGCTTAGCGGCAATGAATAGCAATCAGCCCCAGCATTTT. Translating it yields CASSLAAMNSNQPQHF.

The chain links TRBV7-3 to TRBJ2-1, with D unclear. Trimming left V 5 bases short and J 6 bases short, with 14 bases between. The CDR3 is 14 amino acids. CDR1 and CDR2 from the germline V gene are SGHTA and FQGTGA. The CDR3 reads CASSTGSRTNEQFF. CDR3 nucleotide sequence: TGTGCCAGCAGCACCGGGTCCCGAACCAATGAGCAGTTCTTC.

This sequence joins TRBV19 and TRBJ2-7; 11 positions agree with TRBD1. There are 16 residues in the CDR3. Per germline, CDR1 LNHDA and CDR2 SQIVND (reference sequence). V was pared by 5 bases and J by 6 bases, with 12 bases of the junction left unmatched. The CDR3 loop is CASSLHPGQGDREQYF. The CDR3 nucleotides are TGTGCCAGTAGTTTACATCCGGGACAGGGGGATCGCGAGCAGTACTTC.

Regarding this clone: The sample holds other DNA sequences that translate to the same CDR3. The rearrangement uses TRBV27 and TRBJ2-2; the match to TRBD1 covers 7 bases. This CDR3 spans 14 amino acids. V lost 6 bases to trimming and J lost 0 bases; unmatched junction nucleotides: 1. The V gene's germline CDR1 is MNHEY and CDR2 SMNVEV (reference sequence). The CDR3 DNA sequence: TGTGCCAGCAGAGGGGGCCCGAACACCGGGGAGCTGTTTTTT. The encoded protein is CASRGGPNTGELFF.

This clone appeared once. The chain is built from TRBV7-2 and TRBJ2-7, with D tentatively TRBD2 (5 bases). There are 13 residues in the CDR3. Trimming cost V 1 base and J 5 bases, with 9 bases left between them. Per the germline V gene, CDR1 is SGHTA and CDR2 is FQGNSA. Here the CDR3 DNA reads TGTGCCAGCAGCTTAGTCTTCGGGAACGAGCAGTACTTC. Translating gives CASSLVFGNEQYF.

The DNA for the CDR3 is TGTGCCAGCAGCTACGGGACAGGGAATGGCTACACCTTC. This codes for CASSYGTGNGYTF. The chain couples TRBV12-3 or TRBV12-4 to TRBJ1-2; 9 bases fit TRBD1. Trimming took 6 bases from V and 6 from J; bases not matched to a gene: 5. This CDR3 has 13 residues.

The chain uses TRBV10-3 and TRBJ1-6; 9 bases map to TRBD1. CDR3 length: 15 amino acids. After removal of 6 bases from V and 7 bases from J, the junction contained 7 bases not matched to a gene. Per germline, CDR1 ENHRY and CDR2 SYGVKD. The CDR3: CAIRTTGGENSPLHF. CDR3 DNA sequence: TGTGCCATCAGGACGACAGGGGGAGAAAATTCACCCCTCCACTTT.